This note documents a single T cell receptor (beta chain) sequence. This record belongs to a study of control samples from healthy donors and cancer patients. The method was immunoSEQ multiplex PCR; TCRdb's version includes in-frame clones alone and lacks a portion of them. The data contain approximately 130,000 clones, about 89% of them singletons. This CDR3 spans 14 amino acids. The V and J ends lost 4 bases and 0 bases respectively, with 4 bases between them. Germline values: CDR1 MNHEY, CDR2 SVGAGI. Sequences were obtained from blood. The clonotype originates from a man aged 55 to 69 in good health. This rearrangement joins TRBV6-5 to TRBJ2-6; D is unclear. CDR3 bases: TGTGCCAGCAGTTTTGTCTCTGGGGCCAACGTCCTGACTTTC. It yields the protein CASSFVSGANVLTF.